This paragraph covers one T cell receptor beta chain sequence. The antigen this receptor binds is unknown. No clone much larger than this one lies a single base away; base qualities are absent. For sequencing of the TCRbeta CDR3 region, genomic DNA was extracted from the sorted cells. The immunoSEQ Assay was used for sequencing of TCRbeta CDR3 regions. The immuneACCESS repertoire file appears here via TCRdb, limited to in-frame rearrangements. These files lack a portion of the clones; in checked studies, under half of the deficit traces to unresolved V genes, and the cause of the others is not known. Within this sample are about 49,000 clones, with approximately 91% of them counted one time only. Roughly 49% of the sample comes from the top ten. Its CDR3 holds 15 amino acids, cysteine through phenylalanine. Only the CDR3 DNA is retained, 45 bases long and in frame from the first base. A distance of 16 bases separates the germline ends of V and J, which lose 1 base and 7 bases respectively.

Patients with autoimmune disease history or receiving systemic immunosuppression were excluded from the trial. Peripheral blood for TCR sequencing was collected from all dose cohorts at baseline, on cycle 4 day 1, and on cycle 7 day 1. Samples came from an open-label, multicenter, first-in-human phase I dose-escalation trial of ivuxolimab. Adults with locally advanced or metastatic melanoma, renal cell, hepatocellular, or head and neck squamous cell carcinoma were enrolled in the trial. Before TCR sequencing, CD4+ T cells and CD8+ T cells were sorted from peripheral blood as separate populations. The data were obtained in a study of OX40 agonist ivuxolimab in advanced cancers. Background for the entire study: The costimulatory receptor OX40 (CD134) was targeted by ivuxolimab, a fully human IgG2 agonistic monoclonal antibody. Intravenous ivuxolimab was administered to patients every 2 weeks at six dose levels: 0.01, 0.1, 0.3, 1.5, 3 and 10 mg/kg. Of the 50 or so patients in dose escalation, some 19 had hepatocellular carcinoma, about 15 had melanoma, 9 had renal cell carcinoma and 9 had head and neck cancer. The dose-escalation cohort was about 83% male with a mean age of about 54 years, ranging from about 23 to 85. Patients were allowed to have had prior anti-PD-1, anti-PD-L1 or anti-CTLA-4 therapy, and around 43% of the dose-escalation patients had been treated with checkpoint inhibitors. Three dose-escalation patients achieved partial responses, one with hepatocellular carcinoma and two with cutaneous melanoma. Peripheral TCRbeta sequencing aimed to test whether ivuxolimab altered TCR sequence diversity and caused clonal T-cell expansion. The paper describes the monotherapy dose-escalation part (N of about 55 patients) of the phase I trial of ivuxolimab.

What the authors observed across the whole study: On average, CD8+ T cells showed more expanded clones than CD4+ T cells after ivuxolimab. Which antigens the clonally expanded peripheral T cells were specific for was not determined. Low levels of normalized T-cell clonal expansion were also shown by some nonresponding patients. In the 0.1-3.0 mg/kg groups, partial responders were among the patients with the lowest normalized peripheral clonal expansion, particularly in CD8+ T cells. At doses of 0.1 to 3.0 mg/kg, clonal expansion of both CD4+ and CD8+ blood T cells was observed from baseline to week 6.

Here the sequenced sample was CD4+ or CD8+ T cells sorted from blood, taken in a trial of the OX40 agonist ivuxolimab. The chain was built from TRBV23-1 and TRBJ1-1; TRBD1 is possibly the D segment (5 matching bases). TRBV23-1 is noted as an ORF with a role that remains uncertain. The sequence came from an adult with an advanced solid tumor such as melanoma, head and neck, liver or kidney cancer. The CDR3 protein: CASSQWDRDPHEAFF. In nucleotides, the sequence is TGCGCCAGCAGTCAATGGGACCGGGACCCACATGAAGCTTTCTTT.